The 18 T cell receptor beta chains below all came from one sample that was sequenced in a study of blood T cell repertoires in COVID-19. The assay was immunoSEQ multiplex PCR, and TCRdb's table has in-frame clones only and misses some. The data show around 260,000 clones, around 90% seen once. Input material: peripheral blood. These receptors were obtained from a woman in her 40s who had recovered from COVID-19.

The chain carries TRBV7-2 and TRBJ1-5; tentative D call: TRBD1 (5 bases). The V gene lost 7 bases and the J gene lost 3 bases, with 16 bases spanning the gap. The CDR3 spans 15 residues. Germline V gene sequence: CDR1 SGHTA, CDR2 FQGNSA. The CDR3 is CASTPTGTNNQPQHF. The DNA of the CDR3 is TGTGCCAGCACCCCGACGGGGACTAACAATCAGCCCCAGCATTTT.

This CDR3 is CASSPQSPSGYNEQFF. CDR3 bases: TGTGCCAGCAGCCCACAAAGCCCTAGCGGCTACAATGAGCAGTTCTTC. The chain is built from TRBV3-1 (or the pseudogene TRBV3-2) and TRBJ2-1; 7 positions match TRBD2. There are 16 residues in the CDR3. CDR1 is LGHDT, CDR2 YNNKEL, per germline (reference sequence). J gave up 3 bases and V 4 bases, and 9 bases lay outside the gene matches.

The CDR3 here is CASFSSGSGNEQFF. The DNA for the CDR3 is TGTGCCAGCTTCTCTAGCGGGAGCGGCAATGAGCAGTTCTTC. The rearrangement links TRBV18 to TRBJ2-1, with 10 bases fitting TRBD2. After removal of 7 bases from V and 6 bases from J, the junction contained 6 bases not matched to a gene. Germline CDR1 is KGHSH and CDR2 is LQKENI. This CDR3 has 14 amino acids. The whole variable domain, filled in from reference TRBV18 and TRBJ2-1, reads NAGVMQNPRHLVRRRGQEARLRCSPMKGHSHVYWYRQLPEEGLKFMVYLQKENIIDESGMPKERFSAEFPKEGPSILRIQQVVRGDSAAYFCASFSSGSGNEQFFGPGTRLTVL.

This chain connects TRBV9 to TRBJ2-2; D gene unclear. This CDR3 comprises 13 residues. Germline V lookup: CDR1 SGDLS, CDR2 YYNGEE. V was cut by 3 bases and J by 4 bases, with 7 bases left in between. The CDR3 loop reads CASSARPTGELFF. In DNA form, the CDR3 reads TGTGCCAGCAGCGCCCGTCCCACCGGGGAGCTGTTTTTT.

V is TRBV23-1 and J is TRBJ2-4; 11 bases are shared with TRBD1. TRBV23-1 is assigned to the ORF class and has an uncertain function. This CDR3 contains 15 residues. V lost 7 bases to trimming and J lost 8 bases; unmatched junction nucleotides: 10. The CDR3 bases are TGCGCCAGCACCTTTGGGGACAGGGGGTTCTACATTCAGTACTTC. It encodes CASTFGDRGFYIQYF.

The chain has TRBV19 and TRBJ2-1, with 11 positions matching TRBD2. The V and J ends lost 3 bases and 5 bases, in that order; junction bases with no gene match: 6. Germline CDR1 and CDR2: LNHDA and SQIVND (reference sequence). CDR3 length: 16 amino acids. CDR3 region: CASSILMTSGNNEQFF. The CDR3 DNA sequence: TGTGCCAGTAGTATCCTAATGACTAGCGGGAACAATGAGCAGTTCTTC. Filled out from reference TRBV19 and TRBJ2-1, the complete variable domain reads DGGITQSPKYLFRKEGQNVTLSCEQNLNHDAMYWYRQDPGQGLRLIYYSQIVNDFQKGDIAEGYSVSREKKESFPLTVTSAQKNPTAFYLCASSILMTSGNNEQFFGPGTRLTVL.

The J gene is TRBJ2-1, the V gene TRBV29-1; 8 bases fit TRBD2. This CDR3 region has 14 residues. Germline V gene data show CDR1 as SQVTM and CDR2 as ANQGSEA. The V gene end was trimmed by 5 bases and the J gene end by 3 bases; junction bases not matched to a gene: 6. CDR3 amino acids: CSVRTSFNYNEQFF. CDR3 coding DNA: TGCAGCGTTCGGACTAGCTTTAACTACAATGAGCAGTTCTTC.

V gene TRBV18 combines with J gene TRBJ1-1; perhaps TRBD1 as D (6 bases). Germline CDR1 reads KGHSH; CDR2 reads LQKENI. There are 14 residues in the CDR3. Trimming took off 3 bases at V and 5 bases at J, with 13 bases between the two ends. The CDR3 region is CASSPETGRTEAFF. CDR3 sequence (DNA): TGTGCCAGCTCACCGGAGACAGGAAGGACTGAAGCTTTCTTT.

This rearrangement joins TRBV6-6 to TRBJ2-7, with 12 bases that match TRBD2. Per germline, CDR1 MNHNY and CDR2 SVGAGI (reference sequence). This CDR3 region has 14 residues. The trim removed 6 bases at V and 3 bases at J, leaving 3 bases unmatched. CDR3 residues: CASSAGLAGYEQYF. In DNA, the CDR3 is TGTGCCAGCAGCGCGGGACTAGCGGGCTACGAGCAGTACTTC.

This chain uses TRBV3-1 (or the pseudogene TRBV3-2) with TRBJ1-2; 7 bases are a match to TRBD1. CDR3 length: 13 residues. Per the germline V gene, CDR1 is LGHDT and CDR2 is YNNKEL (reference sequence). J gave up 8 bases and V 6 bases, and 9 bases lay outside the gene matches. The CDR3 bases are TGTGCCAGCAGACAGGGACAGAAGCAGGGCTACACCTTC. Its translation: CASRQGQKQGYTF.

This clone appeared a single time. The rearrangement uses TRBV10-3 and TRBJ2-1; tentative D call: TRBD2 (6 bases). V gave up 3 bases and J gave up 0 bases, with 15 bases separating them. Germline V gene lookup returns CDR1 ENHRY and CDR2 SYGVKD. The CDR3 runs 17 residues. CDR3 amino acids: CAISDQASASSYNEQFF. CDR3 coding DNA: TGTGCCATCAGTGACCAGGCTAGCGCCAGCTCCTACAATGAGCAGTTCTTC.

The chain is built from TRBV30 and TRBJ2-7, with 12 bases fitting TRBD1. In germline, CDR1 is GTSNPN, CDR2 SVGIG (reference sequence). This CDR3 region has 17 residues. J gave up 3 bases and V 4 bases, and 13 bases lay outside the gene matches. The CDR3 sequence: CAWNSFPGTGGYYEQYF. CDR3 DNA: TGTGCCTGGAACTCGTTCCCCGGGACAGGGGGCTACTACGAGCAGTACTTC.

The chain joins TRBV5-1 to TRBJ2-7; tentative D call: TRBD1 (6 bases). Germline V lookup: CDR1 SGHRS, CDR2 YFSETQ. Trimming stripped 4 bases from V and 2 bases from J, with 13 bases between. The CDR3 is 14 residues long. CDR3 coding DNA: TGCGCCAGCAGCCCAAGGACAGATACCTACGAGCAGTACTTC. It is translated as CASSPRTDTYEQYF.

J is TRBJ2-1 and V is TRBV3-1 (or the pseudogene TRBV3-2); perhaps TRBD1 as D (6 bases). Trimming removed 0 bases at V and 0 bases at J, with 24 bases between. The CDR3 consists of 21 residues. Per germline, CDR1 LGHDT and CDR2 YNNKEL (reference sequence). Here the CDR3 reads CASSQERSRGAGASSYNEQFF. CDR3 bases: TGTGCCAGCAGCCAAGAAAGGTCTCGTGGGGCAGGGGCCTCCTCCTACAATGAGCAGTTCTTC.

This rearrangement joins TRBV28 to TRBJ2-3; D might be TRBD2 (5 bases). The CDR3 has 16 amino acids. Germline values: CDR1 MDHEN, CDR2 SYDVKM. V was shortened by 5 bases and J by 3 bases, with 18 bases between the two germline ends. The CDR3 region is CASSPPQLARTDTQYF. The CDR3 nucleotides are TGTGCCAGCAGTCCCCCCCAGCTAGCTAGGACAGATACGCAGTATTTT.

The V and J genes are TRBV7-2 and TRBJ1-1; D is perhaps TRBD1 (6 bases). The germline V gene encodes CDR1 SGHTA and CDR2 FQGNSA. CDR3 length: 13 amino acids. V lost 5 bases, J lost 2 bases, and 9 bases lay in between. In DNA, the CDR3 is TGTGCCAGCAGCAAGGGACAAAACACTGAAGCTTTCTTT. It translates to CASSKGQNTEAFF.

The genes are TRBV19 and TRBJ1-2; 11 bases line up with TRBD1. Trimming at V came to 7 bases and at J to 6 bases, leaving 7 bases not matched to a gene. Germline V gene sequence: CDR1 LNHDA, CDR2 SQIVND (reference sequence). This CDR3 spans 14 amino acids. The CDR3 sequence: CASTLDRGRDGYTF. CDR3 DNA: TGTGCCAGTACTTTGGACAGGGGGCGCGATGGCTACACCTTC. The full variable domain, completed using reference TRBV19 and TRBJ1-2, is DGGITQSPKYLFRKEGQNVTLSCEQNLNHDAMYWYRQDPGQGLRLIYYSQIVNDFQKGDIAEGYSVSREKKESFPLTVTSAQKNPTAFYLCASTLDRGRDGYTFGSGTRLTVV.

The chain joins TRBV7-9 to TRBJ1-3; tentatively, D is TRBD1 (5 bases). V lost 2 bases and J 4 bases, leaving 15 bases between the germline ends. This CDR3 region has 16 residues. Germline CDR1 and CDR2: SEHNR and FQNEAQ (reference sequence). CDR3 nucleotide sequence: TGTGCCAGCAGCTTAACAGGCTCAGGTGGCGGAAACACCATATATTTT. Translated: CASSLTGSGGGNTIYF.